The present entry profiles one T cell receptor beta chain with its context. Its target antigen remains unknown. Base qualities were left out, and no much larger clone turns up one base away. From the germline V gene, CDR1 is SGDLS and CDR2 is YYNGEE. V lost 0 bases and J lost 5 bases; the stretch between them is 12 bases long. The CDR3 has 14 amino acids, counting the end cysteine and phenylalanine. Here the CDR3 DNA is all that survives: 42 bases in frame from base 1. The trial excluded patients who had a history of autoimmune disease or were on systemic immunosuppression. Peripheral blood for TCR sequencing was collected from all dose cohorts at baseline, on cycle 4 day 1, and on cycle 7 day 1. Samples came from an open-label, multicenter, first-in-human phase I dose-escalation trial of ivuxolimab. The trial enrolled adults with locally advanced or metastatic head and neck squamous cell, hepatocellular, melanoma or renal cell carcinoma. Before TCR sequencing, CD4+ T cells and CD8+ T cells from peripheral blood were sorted into separate populations.

For sequencing of the TCRbeta CDR3 region, genomic DNA was extracted from the sorted cells. The immunoSEQ Assay was used to sequence the TCRbeta CDR3 regions. TCRdb mirrors the immuneACCESS table, restricted to in-frame sequences. Some clones are absent from its copies; in checked studies, under half trace to an unresolved V gene, and the reason for the others is unknown. The sample table lists tens of thousands of clones, 85% to 95% of them with a count of one. The top ten hold approximately 23% of the sample. The sample belongs to a study of OX40 agonist ivuxolimab in advanced cancers. General notes on the study: Ivuxolimab was an agonistic, fully human IgG2 monoclonal antibody directed against OX40 (CD134), a costimulatory receptor. Intravenous ivuxolimab was administered to patients every 2 weeks at six dose levels: 0.01, 0.1, 0.3, 1.5, 3 and 10 mg/kg. Of the roughly 50 dose-escalation patients, hepatocellular carcinoma was present in some 19, melanoma in around 15, renal cell carcinoma in 9 and head and neck cancer in 9. In the dose-escalation cohort, roughly 82% of patients were male, and the mean age was approximately 60 years with a range of roughly 20 to 85. Patients were allowed to have had prior anti-PD-1, anti-PD-L1 or anti-CTLA-4 therapy, and approximately 40% of the dose-escalation patients had been treated with checkpoint inhibitors. Three dose-escalation patients achieved partial responses, one with hepatocellular carcinoma and two with cutaneous melanoma. Peripheral TCRbeta sequencing was intended to test whether TCR sequence diversity was altered and clonal T-cell expansion was caused by ivuxolimab. The paper covers the monotherapy dose-escalation part of the phase I ivuxolimab trial, which included N of about 50 patients.

Study-level results and caveats: Low levels of normalized T-cell clonal expansion were also seen in some patients who did not respond. In the 0.1-3.0 mg/kg groups, partial responders were among the patients with the lowest normalized peripheral clonal expansion, particularly in CD8+ T cells. After ivuxolimab, expanded clones were on average more numerous among CD8+ T cells than among CD4+ T cells. Which antigens the clonally expanded peripheral T cells were specific for was not determined. At doses of 0.1 to 3.0 mg/kg, clonal expansion of both CD4+ and CD8+ T cells in blood was seen between baseline and week 6.

Sequencing used CD4+ or CD8+ T cells sorted from blood, obtained in a trial of the OX40 agonist ivuxolimab. This receptor was identified in an adult with an advanced solid tumor such as melanoma, head and neck, liver or kidney cancer. The chain employs TRBV9 and TRBJ2-7, with a tentative D gene TRBD2 over 5 matching bases. The CDR3 has the sequence CASSVGLAVDEQYF. The nucleotides read TGTGCCAGCAGCGTAGGGCTAGCAGTTGACGAGCAGTACTTC.